The rows below give T cell receptor beta chains drawn from one sample of a study of T cell repertoires in cytomegalovirus infection. MiXCR was run by TCRdb on the reads, yielding one entry per CDR3 protein. Of roughly 920,000 distinct CDR3 sequences listed, around 32% are singletons. These receptors' targets are unknown. Sample: cultured CD8+ T cells from PBMCs, taken from culture after CMV antigen stimulation. These receptors all come from a human donor in good health (CMV status not recorded). Some clones in this sample may be carry-over from other donors' samples. Each CDR3 is given with its conserved first and last residue. Some rows mark clone size as missing; the rest say once, few, many or name a class of expanded clone.

V gene: TRBV10-3; clone size: -; CDR3 protein: CAISEDRAGETQYF
V gene: TRBV4-3; clone size: few; CDR3 protein: CASSQDQISYKTNTGELFF
V gene: TRBV11-1; clone size: -; CDR3 protein: CASSGDGQRRTSTDTQYF
V gene: TRBV7-9; clone size: -; CDR3 protein: CASRGSSQPQHF
V gene: TRBV7-9; clone size: -; CDR3 protein: CASSLPTSGNRHSVNEQFF
V gene: TRBV19; clone size: -; CDR3 protein: CASSPDRYSYEQYF
V gene: TRBV6-6; clone size: -; CDR3 protein: CASRPSLRGGNQPQHF
V gene: TRBV7-2; clone size: many; CDR3 protein: CASRGSGENNSPLHF
V gene: TRBV9; clone size: -; CDR3 protein: CASSVDRVVNTGELFF
V gene: TRBV7-9; clone size: few; CDR3 protein: CASMGSGGSTYGYTF
V gene: TRBV12-5; clone size: -; CDR3 protein: CARGLAGSSYNEQFF
V gene: TRBV27; clone size: once; CDR3 protein: CASSLGAGGLYNEQFF
V gene: TRBV6-1; clone size: -; CDR3 protein: CASSERTGLPYNEQFF
V gene: TRBV7-6; clone size: few; CDR3 protein: CASSQQGAAYEQYF
V gene: TRBV19; clone size: -; CDR3 protein: CASSILAGGFNEQFF
V gene: TRBV5-4; clone size: -; CDR3 protein: CASSLGVGGETQYF
V gene: TRBV12-3/TRBV12-4; clone size: -; CDR3 protein: CASSRRVRAFF
V gene: TRBV20-1; clone size: -; CDR3 protein: CSARDYSYNEQFF
V gene: TRBV7-3; clone size: few; CDR3 protein: CASSSLSEQTVAPTDTQYF
V gene: TRBV15; clone size: -; CDR3 protein: CATSGTGRRIGGYTF
V gene: TRBV5-5; clone size: few; CDR3 protein: CASSLGDRGLNTEAFF
V gene: TRBV27; clone size: -; CDR3 protein: CASSYPTGALTF
V gene: TRBV5-1; clone size: few; CDR3 protein: CASSAGWGKATEAFF
V gene: TRBV6-2/TRBV6-3; clone size: -; CDR3 protein: CVSIPLDRSYGYTF
V gene: TRBV9; clone size: many; CDR3 protein: CASSSGLGETDTQYF